Below are 14 T cell receptor beta chains sequenced from a single sample in a study of T-cell reconstitution after alpha-beta-depleted transplantation in children listed by TCRdb under 2016. The method behind the library was PCR. Instrument used: Illumina HiSeq 2500. To normalize quantification of the TCRbeta repertoire, the TCR libraries were built with molecular barcoding that relied on unique molecular identifiers. Starting from the raw public reads, TCRdb applied fastp trimming at Q25, assembled clones with MiXCR and retained in-frame beta chains. Rows merge per CDR3 protein into single entries with the most common DNA and genes. This sample comprises almost 400,000 distinct CDR3 sequences, approximately 20% of them detected only once. The ten largest clones take up approximately 3.8% of the sample. The sample was PBMCs from the stem cell graft donor, taken from the stem cell graft. These receptor sequences come from a human donor who donated a stem cell graft to a child with acute myeloid leukemia.

This chain uses TRBV2 with TRBJ1-3; D gene uncertain. This CDR3 has 14 amino acids. Germline V gene sequence: CDR1 SNHLY, CDR2 FYNNEI. V lost 3 bases to trimming and J lost 4 bases, with 10 bases between them. This CDR3 reads CASSDRSPGNTIYF. The CDR3 DNA follows: TGTGCCAGCAGTGATCGGAGCCCCGGAAACACCATATATTTT.

The chain links TRBV12-3 or TRBV12-4 to TRBJ2-1; 7 nucleotides agree with TRBD2. This CDR3 has 14 amino acids. Unmatched junction bases numbered 7, after V lost 1 base and J lost 10 bases. The CDR3 region is CASSLVYREGEQFF. The CDR3 coding sequence is TGTGCCAGCAGTTTAGTTTATAGGGAGGGGGAGCAGTTCTTC.

This clonotype was recorded once. V gene TRBV15 combines with J gene TRBJ2-5; D is unclear. Trimming stripped 0 bases from V and 4 bases from J, with 3 bases between. This CDR3 is built from 12 residues. CDR1 and CDR2 from the germline V gene are LNHNV and YYDKDF (reference sequence). Here the CDR3 reads CATSRDTETQYF. The CDR3 DNA is TGTGCCACCAGCAGAGATACAGAGACCCAGTACTTC. Full variable domain (outside the CDR3, taken from reference TRBV15 and TRBJ2-5): DAMVIQNPRYQVTQFGKPVTLSCSQTLNHNVMYWYQQKSSQAPKLLFHYYDKDFNNEADTPDNFQSRRPNTSFCFLDIRSPGLGDTAMYLCATSRDTETQYFGPGTRLLVL.

This rearrangement joins TRBV4-2 to TRBJ2-1; 10 nucleotides line up with TRBD1. Trimming at V came to 0 bases and at J to 8 bases, leaving 10 bases not matched to a gene. CDR1 and CDR2 (germline): LGHNA, YNFKEQ. The CDR3 runs to 17 residues. Here the CDR3 DNA reads TGTGCCAGCAGCCAAGAGAATGCGGGACAGGGGACTTATGAGCAGTTCTTC. It codes for CASSQENAGQGTYEQFF.

This clonotype was detected a few times. The gene calls are TRBV5-1 and TRBJ2-7, with 8 bases aligning to TRBD1. CDR1 is SGHRS and CDR2 is YFSETQ in the germline V gene. Trimming cost V 2 bases and J 3 bases; bases outside gene matches: 4. The length of the CDR3 is 14 residues. The CDR3 spells CASSLQGEVYEQYF. The CDR3 region has the DNA TGCGCCAGCAGCTTACAGGGGGAGGTCTACGAGCAGTACTTC.

This clonotype was detected a few times. The chain recombines TRBV28 with TRBJ2-3; 7 positions agree with TRBD1. V was pared by 6 bases and J by 2 bases, with 8 bases of the junction left unmatched. Germline CDR1 reads MDHEN; CDR2 reads SYDVKM. The CDR3 is 15 amino acids. CDR3 region: CASRYMTGTTDTQYF. The CDR3 DNA is TGTGCCAGCAGATACATGACAGGGACCACAGATACGCAGTATTTT. Filled out from reference TRBV28 and TRBJ2-3, the complete variable domain reads DVKVTQSSRYLVKRTGEKVFLECVQDMDHENMFWYRQDPGLGLRLIYFSYDVKMKEKGDIPEGYSVSREKKERFSLILESASTNQTSMYLCASRYMTGTTDTQYFGPGTRLTVL.

The rearrangement joins TRBV7-9 to TRBJ2-1, with 11 bases that match TRBD2. After removal of 3 bases from V and 5 bases from J, the junction contained 3 bases not matched to a gene. The germline CDR1 and CDR2 sequences are SEHNR and FQNEAQ (reference sequence). The CDR3 contains 15 residues. In DNA, the CDR3 is TGTGCCAGCAGCTTTCTACTAGCGGGAGACAATGAGCAGTTCTTC. Protein product: CASSFLLAGDNEQFF.

The table lists this clonotype with a few counts. This sequence joins TRBV10-2 and TRBJ2-7, with D unresolved. Germline loops: CDR1 WSHSY, CDR2 SAAADI. The V and J ends lost 3 bases and 2 bases respectively, with 11 bases between them. This CDR3 is built from 14 residues. The CDR3 region has the DNA TGCGCCAGCAGTGAAAATCCCCGCCCCTACGAGCAGTACTTC. Its translation: CASSENPRPYEQYF.

The chain carries TRBV10-3 and TRBJ1-1; D unresolved. Deletions cut 0 bases from V and 7 bases from J, with 9 bases between. Germline assignment: CDR1 ENHRY and CDR2 SYGVKD. This CDR3 region has 13 residues. CDR3 nucleotides: TGTGCCATCAGTGAGTCTGGGCCGGGTGAAGCTTTCTTT. It translates to CAISESGPGEAFF.

This clonotype was seen a handful of times. For the CDR3, the DNA is TGCAGTGCCACGGGACAGCAACGCACAGATACGCAGTATTTT. Amino acids: CSATGQQRTDTQYF. This chain joins TRBV20-1 and TRBJ2-3, with TRBD1 identical over 7 bases. Per the germline V gene, CDR1 is DFQATT and CDR2 is SNEGSKA (reference sequence). CDR3 length: 14 residues. V shed 6 bases, J shed 1 base, and the junction held 7 bases outside the gene matches.

The chain combines TRBV11-2 with TRBJ2-3, with TRBD2 identical over 12 bases. Germline V gives CDR1 SGHAT, CDR2 FQNNGV. The CDR3 consists of 18 residues. The trim removed 4 bases at V and 3 bases at J, leaving 11 bases unmatched. CDR3 protein: CASSSPTSGSIVTDTQYF. The CDR3 coding sequence is TGTGCCAGCAGCTCCCCGACTAGCGGGAGCATAGTGACAGATACGCAGTATTTT.

The J gene is TRBJ1-5, the V gene TRBV6-1; D possibly corresponds to TRBD1 (6 bases). The CDR3 length is 13 residues. V was trimmed by 8 bases and J by 6 bases, leaving 14 bases between them. Germline CDR1 reads MNHNS; CDR2 reads SASEGT. CDR3 amino acids: CASSWGLGQPQHF. The CDR3 nucleotides are TGTGCCAGCTCCTGGGGGCTCGGTCAGCCCCAGCATTTT.

The chain couples TRBV5-1 to TRBJ2-7; D is possibly TRBD1 (6 bases). Trimming removed 0 bases at V and 0 bases at J, with 13 bases between. Germline CDR1 SGHRS, CDR2 YFSETQ. The length of the CDR3 is 16 residues. The CDR3 loop reads CASSLEPLGASYEQYF. CDR3 nucleotide sequence: TGCGCCAGCAGCTTGGAGCCGTTGGGGGCCTCCTACGAGCAGTACTTC.

This clonotype has ten or more counts. The chain employs TRBV29-1 and TRBJ2-3; D is ambiguous. The CDR3 extends over 12 amino acids. Germline CDR1 SQVTM, CDR2 ANQGSEA. The V gene lost 0 bases and the J gene lost 4 bases, with 5 bases spanning the gap. For the CDR3, the DNA is TGCAGCGTTGAAGAGGCCCCAGATACGCAGTATTTT. It specifies CSVEEAPDTQYF.